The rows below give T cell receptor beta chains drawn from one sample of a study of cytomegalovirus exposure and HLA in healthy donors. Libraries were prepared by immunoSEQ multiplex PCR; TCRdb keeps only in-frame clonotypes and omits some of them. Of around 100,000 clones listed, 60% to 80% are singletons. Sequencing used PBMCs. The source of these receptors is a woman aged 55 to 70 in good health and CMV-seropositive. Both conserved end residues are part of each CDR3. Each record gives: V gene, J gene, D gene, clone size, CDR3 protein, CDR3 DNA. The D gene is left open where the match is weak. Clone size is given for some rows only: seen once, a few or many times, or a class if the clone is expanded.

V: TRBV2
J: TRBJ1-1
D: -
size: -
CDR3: CASSEHRSTEAFF
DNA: TGTGCCAGCAGTGAGCACAGGAGTACTGAAGCTTTCTTT

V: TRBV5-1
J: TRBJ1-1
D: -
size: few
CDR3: CASSSTGLGTEAFF
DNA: TGCGCCAGCAGCAGCACAGGGCTTGGGACTGAAGCTTTCTTT

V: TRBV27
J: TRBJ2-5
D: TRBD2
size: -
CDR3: CASSSLSGTSGKETQYF
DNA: TGTGCCAGCAGTTCCTTGTCCGGGACTAGCGGAAAAGAGACCCAGTACTTC

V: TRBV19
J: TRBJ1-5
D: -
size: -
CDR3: CASSMLQLGVRQPQHF
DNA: TGTGCCAGTAGTATGCTTCAGTTGGGAGTCCGGCAGCCCCAGCATTTT

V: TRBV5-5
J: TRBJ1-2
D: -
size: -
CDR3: CASSEIAGDPFTF
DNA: TGTGCCAGCAGCGAGATCGCCGGGGATCCCTTTACCTTC

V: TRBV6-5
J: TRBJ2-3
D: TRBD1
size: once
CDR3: CASRLGQGSPDTQYF
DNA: TGTGCCAGCAGACTCGGACAGGGATCTCCAGATACGCAGTATTTT

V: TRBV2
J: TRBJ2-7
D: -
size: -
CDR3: CASSIQVSYEQYF
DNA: TGTGCCAGCAGTATACAGGTTTCCTACGAGCAGTACTTC

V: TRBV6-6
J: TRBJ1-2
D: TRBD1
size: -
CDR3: CATSTGGGYTF
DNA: TGTGCCACCTCGACAGGGGGTGGCTACACCTTC

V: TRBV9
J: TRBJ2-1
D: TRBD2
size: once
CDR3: CASSAQREVHNEQFF
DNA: TGTGCCAGCAGCGCACAGCGGGAGGTGCATAATGAGCAGTTCTTC

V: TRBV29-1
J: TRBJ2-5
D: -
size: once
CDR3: CSVVRTTQYF
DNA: TGCAGCGTTGTGCGTACGACCCAGTACTTC

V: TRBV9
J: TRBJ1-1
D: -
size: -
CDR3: CASSVGAGMTEAFF
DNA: TGTGCCAGCAGCGTAGGAGCAGGGATGACTGAAGCTTTCTTT

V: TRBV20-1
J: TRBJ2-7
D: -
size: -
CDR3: CSASSGYEQYF
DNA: TGCAGTGCCTCCTCCGGGTACGAGCAGTACTTC

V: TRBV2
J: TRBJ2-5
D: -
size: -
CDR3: CASTQDSSGTQYF
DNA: TGTGCCAGCACCCAGGACAGCTCAGGGACCCAGTACTTC

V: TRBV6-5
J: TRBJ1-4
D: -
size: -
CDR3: CASSYSRGSEKLFF
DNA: TGTGCCAGCAGTTACTCCCGGGGGAGTGAAAAACTGTTTTTT

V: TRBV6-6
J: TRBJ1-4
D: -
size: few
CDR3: CASSYSGQSNEKLFF
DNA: TGTGCCAGCAGTTACTCTGGACAGAGTAATGAAAAACTGTTTTTT

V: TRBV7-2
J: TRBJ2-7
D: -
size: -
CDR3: CASSLPSSYEQYF
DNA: TGTGCCAGCAGCTTACCCAGTTCCTACGAGCAGTACTTC

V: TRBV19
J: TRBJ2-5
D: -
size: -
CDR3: CASSRWGQQETQYF
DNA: TGTGCCAGTAGTCGTTGGGGGCAGCAAGAGACCCAGTACTTC

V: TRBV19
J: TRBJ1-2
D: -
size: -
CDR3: CASSIAGLYYGYTF
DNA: TGTGCCAGTAGTATCGCGGGACTGTACTATGGCTACACCTTC

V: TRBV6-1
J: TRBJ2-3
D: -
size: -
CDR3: CASSLTDTQYF
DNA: TGTGCCAGCAGTCTCACAGATACGCAGTATTTT

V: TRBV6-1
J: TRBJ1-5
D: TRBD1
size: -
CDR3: CASRGQGGSNQPQHF
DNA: TGTGCCAGCAGGGGACAGGGGGGGAGCAATCAGCCCCAGCATTTT

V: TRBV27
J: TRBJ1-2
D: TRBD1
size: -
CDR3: CASSHDRVSPGYTF
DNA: TGTGCCAGCAGCCACGACAGGGTATCTCCTGGCTACACCTTC

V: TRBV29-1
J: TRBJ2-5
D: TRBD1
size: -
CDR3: CSVVQGWAQYF
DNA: TGCAGCGTTGTACAGGGGTGGGCGCAGTACTTC

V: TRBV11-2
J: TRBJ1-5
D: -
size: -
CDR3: CASSLGGGGNQPQHF
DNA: TGTGCCAGCAGCTTAGGGGGGGGTGGCAATCAGCCCCAGCATTTT

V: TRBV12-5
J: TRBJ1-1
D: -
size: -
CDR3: CASGLATGVLTEAFF
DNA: TGTGCTAGTGGTTTGGCAACGGGTGTGTTAACTGAAGCTTTCTTT

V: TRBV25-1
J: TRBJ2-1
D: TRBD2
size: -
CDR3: CASSGTSGRVEQFF
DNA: TGTGCCAGCTCCGGGACTAGCGGGAGAGTTGAGCAGTTCTTC

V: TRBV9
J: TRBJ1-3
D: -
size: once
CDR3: CASSTQGIGNTIYF
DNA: TGTGCCAGCAGCACTCAGGGTATTGGAAACACCATATATTTT

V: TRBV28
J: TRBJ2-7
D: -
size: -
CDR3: CASSRGAYEQYF
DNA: TGTGCCAGTTCCCGGGGGGCGTACGAGCAGTACTTC

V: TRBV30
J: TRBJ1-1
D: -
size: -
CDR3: CAWSVPGGNTEAFF
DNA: TGTGCCTGGAGTGTCCCCGGGGGGAACACTGAAGCTTTCTTT

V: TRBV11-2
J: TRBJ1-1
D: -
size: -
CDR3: CASRYGTGGTEAFF
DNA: TGTGCCAGCAGGTACGGGACGGGAGGAACTGAAGCTTTCTTT

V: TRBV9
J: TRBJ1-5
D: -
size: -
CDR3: CASSVGQSENQPQHF
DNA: TGTGCCAGCAGCGTTGGGCAGTCAGAGAATCAGCCCCAGCATTTT

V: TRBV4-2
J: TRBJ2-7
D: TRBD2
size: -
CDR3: CASSQGGSGTTSYEQYF
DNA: TGTGCCAGCAGCCAAGGGGGGTCGGGGACTACCTCCTACGAGCAGTACTTC

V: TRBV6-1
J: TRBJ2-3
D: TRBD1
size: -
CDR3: CASSEGQGRTYTQYF
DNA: TGTGCCAGCAGTGAAGGACAGGGGCGAACGTATACGCAGTATTTT

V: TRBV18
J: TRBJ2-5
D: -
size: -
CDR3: CASSPNGGETQYF
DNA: TGTGCCAGCTCACCGAACGGGGGAGAGACCCAGTACTTC

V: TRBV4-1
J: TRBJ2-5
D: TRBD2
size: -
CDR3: CASSPGLAGLETQYF
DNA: TGCGCCAGCAGCCCGGGACTAGCGGGTTTAGAGACCCAGTACTTC

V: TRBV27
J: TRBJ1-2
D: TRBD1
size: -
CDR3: CASNPSGGGLGGYTF
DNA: TGTGCCAGCAATCCAAGTGGAGGGGGCTTAGGGGGCTACACCTTC

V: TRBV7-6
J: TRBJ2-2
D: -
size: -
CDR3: CASSLEPTGELFF
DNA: TGTGCCAGCAGCTTAGAGCCGACCGGGGAGCTGTTTTTT

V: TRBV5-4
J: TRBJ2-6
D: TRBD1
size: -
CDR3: CASSLVGTGTLSGANVLTF
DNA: TGTGCCAGCAGCTTGGTTGGGACAGGTACTCTCTCTGGGGCCAACGTCCTGACTTTC

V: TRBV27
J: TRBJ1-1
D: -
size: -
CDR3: CASSPRFDSTEAFF
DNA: TGTGCCAGCAGTCCACGGTTCGACAGCACTGAAGCTTTCTTT

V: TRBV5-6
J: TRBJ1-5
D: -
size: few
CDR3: CASSLRGVSNQPQHF
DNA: TGTGCCAGCAGCTTGCGGGGAGTTAGCAATCAGCCCCAGCATTTT

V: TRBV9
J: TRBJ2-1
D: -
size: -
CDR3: CASSVKGGNEQFF
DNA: TGTGCCAGCAGCGTAAAGGGGGGGAATGAGCAGTTCTTC

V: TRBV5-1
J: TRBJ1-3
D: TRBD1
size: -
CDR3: CASSFGQAGGNTIYF
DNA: TGCGCCAGCAGCTTCGGACAGGCAGGTGGAAACACCATATATTTT

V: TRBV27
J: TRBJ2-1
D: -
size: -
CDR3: CASSRQRSSYNEQFF
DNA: TGTGCCAGCAGTCGACAGAGAAGCTCCTACAATGAGCAGTTCTTC

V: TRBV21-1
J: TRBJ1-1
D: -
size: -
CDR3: CASSNRKNSRSWNTEAFF
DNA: TGTGCCAGCAGCAATCGGAAGAACAGCCGCTCGTGGAACACTGAAGCTTTCTTT

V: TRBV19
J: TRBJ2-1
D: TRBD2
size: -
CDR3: CASSSGSPYNEQFF
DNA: TGTGCCAGTAGTAGCGGGAGCCCCTACAATGAGCAGTTCTTC

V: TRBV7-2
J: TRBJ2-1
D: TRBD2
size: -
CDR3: CASSPSGSHNEQFF
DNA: TGTGCCAGCAGCCCTAGCGGGAGCCACAATGAGCAGTTCTTC

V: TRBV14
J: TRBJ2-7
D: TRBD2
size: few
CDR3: CASSQGRGSSYEQYF
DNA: TGTGCCAGCAGCCAAGGGCGCGGGAGCTCCTACGAGCAGTACTTC

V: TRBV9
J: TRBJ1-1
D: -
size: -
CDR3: CASSVVDTEAFF
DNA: TGTGCCAGCAGCGTAGTCGACACTGAAGCTTTCTTT

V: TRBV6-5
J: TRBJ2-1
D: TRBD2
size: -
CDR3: CASSFPGGRAGNEQFF
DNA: TGTGCCAGCAGTTTCCCGGGCGGGAGGGCCGGAAATGAGCAGTTCTTC